One sample yielded the 9 T cell receptor beta chains listed below, sequenced in a study of T cell responses to AZD1222 COVID-19 vaccine. Generated by immunoSEQ multiplex PCR, the TCRdb table keeps only in-frame clones and is missing some. The sample yields 95,000 to 150,000 clones, roughly nine tenths seen once. The sequencing used peripheral blood, collected on day 0 of AZD1222 vaccination. The source is an adult in good health.

This chain links TRBV6-5 with TRBJ1-2, with 9 bases fitting TRBD1. Germline CDR1 MNHEY, CDR2 SVGAGI. The CDR3 is 16 amino acids. Germline trimming cut 0 bases from V and 8 bases from J; bases unmatched to any gene: 10. The CDR3 sequence is CASSYSTPGQGSGYTF. In DNA, the CDR3 is TGTGCCAGCAGTTACTCGACACCGGGACAGGGCTCGGGCTACACCTTC.

V usage is TRBV6-5 and J usage is TRBJ2-7; D may be TRBD1 or TRBD2 (5 bases each). The CDR3 is 14 residues long. Germline loops: CDR1 MNHEY, CDR2 SVGAGI. V lost 7 bases and J 2 bases, leaving 15 bases between the germline ends. The CDR3 sequence is CASTRGPSAYEQYF. CDR3 bases: TGTGCCAGCACCCGGGGACCTTCGGCCTACGAGCAGTACTTC.

The chain links TRBV7-6 to TRBJ2-7; 7 bases fit TRBD2. Germline CDR1 is SGHVS and CDR2 is FNYEAQ. The CDR3 has 12 residues. Trimming took 2 bases from V and 7 from J; bases not matched to a gene: 2. The CDR3 region is CASSLRGGEQYF. CDR3 nucleotide sequence: TGTGCCAGCAGCTTACGGGGAGGGGAGCAGTACTTC. Filled out from reference TRBV7-6 and TRBJ2-7, the complete variable domain reads GAGVSQSPRYKVTKRGQDVALRCDPISGHVSLYWYRQALGQGPEFLTYFNYEAQQDKSGLPNDRFSAERPEGSISTLTIQRTEQRDSAMYRCASSLRGGEQYFGPGTRLTVT.

The genes are TRBV28 and TRBJ1-2; TRBD1 might be the D (6 bases). Germline CDR1 and CDR2: MDHEN and SYDVKM. V lost 4 bases and J lost 4, with 10 bases in between. The CDR3 loop spans 13 amino acids. The CDR3 loop reads CASSSDSSYGYTF. CDR3 sequence (DNA): TGTGCCAGCAGTTCGGACAGCAGCTATGGCTACACCTTC.

This chain joins TRBV27 and TRBJ1-1; possibly TRBD1 for D (6 bases). Trimming shortened V by 8 bases and J by 10 bases, and 14 bases separated the two germline ends. The CDR3 loop spans 11 amino acids. Per the germline V gene, CDR1 is MNHEY and CDR2 is SMNVEV (reference sequence). CDR3 nucleotides: TGTGCCAGCGGTTACAGGGTTGGAGCTTTCTTT. Translation gives CASGYRVGAFF.

The J gene is TRBJ2-3, the V gene TRBV7-3, with TRBD1 as a possible D gene (5 bases). Germline loops: CDR1 SGHTA, CDR2 FQGTGA. The CDR3 runs 13 residues. V was shortened by 5 bases and J by 5 bases, with 11 bases between the two germline ends. The CDR3 reads CASSPGPVDTQYF. The CDR3 DNA follows: TGTGCCAGCAGCCCAGGGCCGGTAGATACGCAGTATTTT.

The rearrangement joins TRBV13 to TRBJ1-2, with D unclear. V was trimmed by 4 bases and J by 0 bases, leaving 12 bases between them. Germline V CDR1 and CDR2: PRHDT, FYEKMQ (reference sequence). The CDR3 loop spans 15 amino acids. The CDR3 is CASSSVTSSNYGYTF. The DNA of the CDR3 is TGTGCCAGCAGCTCTGTGACATCTTCTAACTATGGCTACACCTTC.

The genes are TRBV6-2 or TRBV6-3 and TRBJ1-2; D gene uncertain. Trimming stripped 0 bases from V and 8 bases from J, with 13 bases between. Germline CDR1 and CDR2: MNHEY and SVGEGT. The CDR3 loop spans 14 amino acids. In DNA, the CDR3 is TGTGCCAGCAGTTACTCGATCCGGGCCAGAGGCTACACCTTC. Translated, it gives CASSYSIRARGYTF.

This sequence joins TRBV7-3 and TRBJ2-7, with 13 bases matching TRBD2. This CDR3 contains 15 residues. From germline, CDR1 is SGHTA and CDR2 FQGTGA. J was trimmed by 4 bases and V by 5 bases; bases with no gene match: 5. The CDR3 spells CASSQGLAGVYEQYF. The CDR3 DNA reads TGTGCCAGCAGCCAAGGACTAGCGGGAGTTTACGAGCAGTACTTC.